A selection of T cell receptor beta chains follows, all from one sample in a study of CD8+ T cells in alopecia areata. Sequenced by immunoSEQ multiplex PCR; TCRdb stores in-frame clones only, minus some. The sample includes fewer than 200,000 clones, about 70% of them seen just once. The sample in question was CD8+ T cells sorted from blood, obtained at week 0. The receptors stem from a human donor with alopecia areata. Both conserved end residues are part of each CDR3. Fields, in order: V gene, D gene, J gene, clone size, CDR3 protein, CDR3 DNA. The D gene is left open where the match is weak. The size entry is marked missing in some rows and otherwise reads once, few, many or a size class.

V: TRBV27
D: TRBD1
J: TRBJ2-7
size: -
CDR3: CASSLGTGGFEQYF
DNA: TGTGCCAGCAGTTTGGGGACAGGGGGCTTCGAGCAGTACTTC

V: TRBV6-6
D: -
J: TRBJ2-2
size: -
CDR3: CASSIGVSGELFF
DNA: TGTGCCAGTTCAATTGGGGTGTCCGGGGAGCTGTTTTTT

V: TRBV13
D: TRBD2
J: TRBJ2-3
size: once
CDR3: CASSLGLAGALF
DNA: TGTGCCAGCAGCTTAGGACTAGCGGGGGCCCTTTTT

V: TRBV4-2
D: TRBD2
J: TRBJ2-7
size: -
CDR3: CASSQESSGGRGYEQYF
DNA: TGTGCCAGCAGCCAAGAAAGCTCGGGGGGGCGCGGGTACGAGCAGTACTTC

V: TRBV29-1
D: TRBD2
J: TRBJ2-7
size: -
CDR3: CSVDGIPGLAAYEQYF
DNA: TGCAGCGTCGACGGAATACCGGGACTAGCGGCCTACGAGCAGTACTTC

V: TRBV6-5
D: -
J: TRBJ1-4
size: once
CDR3: CASSQDGLGEKLFF
DNA: TGTGCCAGCAGCCAGGACGGACTTGGTGAAAAACTGTTTTTT

V: TRBV9
D: TRBD1
J: TRBJ1-2
size: -
CDR3: CASSKGQGHGYGYTF
DNA: TGTGCCAGCAGCAAGGGACAGGGCCACGGCTATGGCTACACCTTC

V: TRBV7-9
D: -
J: TRBJ1-2
size: -
CDR3: CASSLEANYGYTF
DNA: TGTGCCAGCAGCTTAGAAGCTAACTATGGCTACACCTTC

V: TRBV19
D: -
J: TRBJ1-1
size: -
CDR3: CAVRQGIEAFF
DNA: TGTGCCGTTCGTCAGGGGATTGAAGCTTTCTTT

V: TRBV29-1
D: -
J: TRBJ1-2
size: -
CDR3: CSGGSDGPSNYGYTF
DNA: TGCAGCGGGGGGTCGGACGGTCCTTCTAACTATGGCTACACCTTC

V: TRBV6-5
D: TRBD1
J: TRBJ1-6
size: -
CDR3: CASSFRQGWSPLHF
DNA: TGTGCCAGCAGCTTTCGACAGGGTTGGTCACCCCTCCACTTT

V: TRBV27
D: TRBD2
J: TRBJ2-2
size: -
CDR3: CASSLTAGDRGGELFF
DNA: TGTGCCAGCAGTTTAACTGCGGGGGATAGGGGCGGGGAGCTGTTTTTT

V: TRBV27
D: -
J: TRBJ2-3
size: few
CDR3: CASSSTAWSTDTQYF
DNA: TGTGCCAGCAGTTCAACCGCTTGGAGCACAGATACGCAGTATTTT

V: TRBV5-1
D: -
J: TRBJ2-7
size: few
CDR3: CASSLGPSPDEQYF
DNA: TGCGCCAGCAGCTTGGGCCCTAGCCCCGACGAGCAGTACTTC

V: TRBV2
D: TRBD1
J: TRBJ1-1
size: few
CDR3: CASTGTANTEAFF
DNA: TGTGCCAGCACGGGGACAGCGAACACTGAAGCTTTCTTT

V: TRBV25-1
D: -
J: TRBJ1-5
size: -
CDR3: CASSQSSENQPQHF
DNA: TGTGCCAGCAGCCAATCGTCTGAGAATCAGCCCCAGCATTTT

V: TRBV5-6
D: TRBD2
J: TRBJ2-1
size: -
CDR3: CASSFPSGGGEQFF
DNA: TGTGCCAGCAGCTTTCCTAGCGGGGGAGGGGAGCAGTTCTTC

V: TRBV4-2
D: TRBD2
J: TRBJ2-2
size: -
CDR3: CASSQDGSGSSGELFF
DNA: TGTGCCAGCAGCCAAGATGGTAGCGGGTCAAGCGGGGAGCTGTTTTTT

V: TRBV6-5
D: TRBD2
J: TRBJ2-7
size: -
CDR3: CASSLRGGFYEQYF
DNA: TGTGCCAGCAGTCTACGGGGGGGCTTCTACGAGCAGTACTTC

V: TRBV12-5
D: TRBD1
J: TRBJ1-4
size: -
CDR3: CASGFRTGNEKLFF
DNA: TGTGCTAGTGGTTTCCGGACAGGGAATGAAAAACTGTTTTTT

V: TRBV29-1
D: TRBD2
J: TRBJ2-2
size: -
CDR3: CSVEVVGTSPGELFF
DNA: TGCAGCGTTGAAGTAGTGGGGACTAGCCCCGGGGAGCTGTTTTTT

V: TRBV5-6
D: TRBD2
J: TRBJ2-1
size: few
CDR3: CASVREGAHEQFF
DNA: TGTGCCAGCGTCCGGGAGGGCGCGCATGAGCAGTTCTTC

V: TRBV4-1
D: TRBD1
J: TRBJ1-6
size: -
CDR3: CASSPGGTENSPLHF
DNA: TGCGCCAGCAGCCCTGGCGGGACAGAAAATTCACCCCTCCACTTT

V: TRBV29-1
D: -
J: TRBJ2-7
size: -
CDR3: CSVEGQLFGSYEQYF
DNA: TGCAGCGTGGAGGGACAGCTCTTCGGATCCTACGAGCAGTACTTC

V: TRBV7-9
D: -
J: TRBJ2-1
size: -
CDR3: CASSFYEQFF
DNA: TGTGCCAGCAGCTTCTATGAGCAGTTCTTC

V: TRBV11-2
D: -
J: TRBJ2-1
size: -
CDR3: CASSLVLRIIDSYNEQFF
DNA: TGTGCCAGCAGCTTAGTATTGAGAATCATCGACTCCTACAATGAGCAGTTCTTC

V: TRBV7-9
D: -
J: TRBJ2-2
size: -
CDR3: CASSGDGNTGELFF
DNA: TGTGCCAGCAGTGGGGACGGGAACACCGGGGAGCTGTTTTTT

V: TRBV7-9
D: -
J: TRBJ2-1
size: few
CDR3: CASSLAVRASTEQFF
DNA: TGTGCCAGCAGCTTAGCTGTCAGGGCATCCACTGAGCAGTTCTTC

V: TRBV29-1
D: -
J: TRBJ2-5
size: -
CDR3: CSVEELETQYF
DNA: TGCAGCGTTGAAGAATTGGAGACCCAGTACTTC